A single sample is the source of the 3 T cell receptor beta chains below, sequenced in a study of T cell repertoires in cytomegalovirus infection. From the reads, TCRdb called clonotypes with MiXCR, one entry per CDR3 protein. Altogether hundreds of thousands of distinct CDR3 sequences are present, 35% to 45% being singletons, with the ten largest covering around 3%. The sequencing input was PBMCs. All receptors derive from a human donor in good health (CMV status not recorded). Some clones in this sample may be carry-over from other donors' samples.

This clonotype has ten or more counts. The chain joins TRBV7-2 to TRBJ2-7, with 10 bases matching TRBD1. The germline V gene has CDR1 SGHTA and CDR2 FQGNSA. The CDR3 contains 14 residues. V trimming: 5 bases; J trimming: 3 bases; junction bases outside the gene matches: 4. The chain's CDR3 is CASSPGQGDYEQYF. CDR3 coding DNA: TGTGCCAGCAGCCCAGGACAGGGGGACTACGAGCAGTACTTC.

For the CDR3, the DNA is TGTGCCAGCTCCCTCCCTCCGGGACAGGGTGCCTACGAGCAGTACTTC. Amino acids: CASSLPPGQGAYEQYF. The chain links TRBV5-4 to TRBJ2-7; TRBD1 matches at 9 bases. V lost 7 bases, J lost 2 bases, and 13 bases stayed unmatched. The CDR3 extends over 16 amino acids. The V gene's germline CDR1 is SGHNT and CDR2 YYREEE (reference sequence).

This clonotype was counted between two and nine times. V and J are TRBV4-1 and TRBJ2-1; TRBD2 agrees at 14 bases. CDR3 length: 20 amino acids. Germline assignment: CDR1 MGHRA and CDR2 YSYEKL. J gave up 4 bases and V 6 bases, and 17 bases lay outside the gene matches. CDR3 in DNA: TGCGCCAGCAGTCGACCGCGACTAGCGGGAGGGGCGAGGGTTTACAATGAGCAGTTCTTC. Amino acids: CASSRPRLAGGARVYNEQFF.